The clone carrying this T cell receptor (beta chain) appeared many times. Its antigen is unknown. Original methodology: Differences in CDR3 between clinicopathological groups were drawn on to build a classifier intended to discriminate distant-metastatic papillary thyroid cancer patients. TCRdb re-analyzed the PCR reads through MiXCR. The V and J calls shown here were made by TCRdb, not taken from the authors' results. The sample includes 35,000 to 40,000 clones, around 30% seen only once; the top ten take 11%. The data are from a study of metastatic and nonmetastatic thyroid tumors. Study-level information: Repertoires were compared across blood and tumor or nodule tissue from malignant and benign thyroid patients.

The V and J ends lost 3 bases and 2 bases, in that order; junction bases with no gene match: 4. The CDR3 runs 14 residues. Germline V gene data show CDR1 as LNHDA and CDR2 as SQIVND (reference sequence). General observations from the study: Compared with benign nodules, malignant thyroid tumors were reported to have significantly higher TCR beta diversity in both blood and tumor.

Prior to thyroid surgery, none of the patients had received any treatment. The rearrangement links TRBV19 to TRBJ2-7, with 7 bases that match TRBD2. The sequenced sample consisted of blood. The TCR was taken from a male donor with papillary thyroid cancer or a benign thyroid nodule (not recorded which). Some clones in this sample may be carry-over from other donors' samples. CDR3 nucleotides: TGTGCCAGTAGTATCAAGCGGGGAGCCTACGAGCAGTACTTC. This sequence encodes CASSIKRGAYEQYF.